This T cell receptor (beta chain) was recovered during a study of T cells after yellow fever vaccination. The germline V gene has CDR1 DFQATT and CDR2 SNEGSKA (reference sequence). CDR3 size: 17 residues. Trimming stripped 1 base from V and 5 bases from J, with 21 bases between. MiXCR was run by TCRdb on the 5' RACE reads, yielding one entry per CDR3 protein. Seen here are roughly 260,000 distinct CDR3 sequences, roughly 13% observed once, and the top ten hold about 0.51%. This clonotype was found many times. Sample: CD4+ T cells sorted from PBMCs, taken 45 days after the yellow fever booster vaccination. The chain employs TRBV20-1 and TRBJ2-1, with D maybe TRBD2 (6 bases). This TCR derives from a man aged 30-40 years who received the YFV17D yellow fever vaccine. CDR3 protein: CSARVRSGSGGNNEQFF. In nucleotides, the CDR3 is TGCAGTGCTAGAGTACGGAGCGGTAGCGGCGGTAACAATGAGCAGTTCTTC.